The rows below give T cell receptor beta chains drawn from one sample of a study of T cell responses to AZD1222 COVID-19 vaccine. Some clones are missing from TCRdb's copy, which holds only in-frame ones; the method was immunoSEQ multiplex PCR. The table has 130,000 or so clones, 75% to 95% seen once. This specimen was peripheral blood, taken on day 0 of AZD1222 vaccination. Every receptor here comes from an adult in good health. CDR3s include the opening cysteine and the closing phenylalanine or tryptophan. The order of the fields is J gene, clone size, D gene, V gene, CDR3 protein, CDR3 DNA. D genes are given only for firm matches. Expanded clones get a size class; other rows say once, few or many, or leave the size out.

TRBJ2-2,-,-,TRBV3-1/TRBV3-2,CASSQLTGTRGELFF,TGTGCCAGCAGCCAATTAACCGGGACTCGTGGGGAGCTGTTTTTT
TRBJ1-1,-,TRBD1,TRBV6-5,CASSSTGDNTEAFF,TGTGCCAGCAGCTCGACAGGGGATAACACTGAAGCTTTCTTT
TRBJ2-7,-,-,TRBV12-3/TRBV12-4,CASSLDIYEQYF,TGTGCCAGCAGTTTAGACATCTACGAGCAGTACTTC
TRBJ1-5,-,-,TRBV19,CASSIVSGGGHQPQHF,TGTGCCAGTAGTATCGTCTCGGGGGGCGGTCATCAGCCCCAGCATTTT
TRBJ2-6,-,-,TRBV9,CASSVGGTGANVLTF,TGTGCCAGCAGCGTAGGCGGAACTGGGGCCAACGTCCTGACTTTC
TRBJ1-2,-,-,TRBV5-5,CASSLASGLTPFYGYTF,TGTGCCAGCAGCTTGGCGTCCGGCCTGACGCCCTTCTATGGCTACACCTTC
TRBJ2-1,-,TRBD1,TRBV19,CASSTSGTGGWEQFF,TGTGCCAGTAGTACCTCCGGGACAGGGGGCTGGGAGCAGTTCTTC
TRBJ2-2,-,-,TRBV19,CASTSGGNTGELFF,TGTGCCAGTACTTCTGGGGGGAACACCGGGGAGCTGTTTTTT
TRBJ2-1,-,TRBD2,TRBV5-5,CASSLWVAGSNEQFF,TGTGCCAGCAGCTTGTGGGTAGCGGGAAGTAATGAGCAGTTCTTC
TRBJ1-2,-,TRBD1,TRBV6-4,CASMPRAGGSGYTF,TGTGCCAGCATGCCCCGGGCAGGGGGCTCTGGCTACACCTTC
TRBJ1-1,-,-,TRBV27,CASSLSRGGTEAFF,TGTGCCAGCAGTTTAAGTAGAGGGGGCACTGAAGCTTTCTTT
TRBJ1-2,once,TRBD1,TRBV28,CASRTGFLEKSANYGYTF,TGTGCCAGTCGGACAGGGTTTTTAGAGAAGTCAGCTAACTATGGCTACACCTTC
TRBJ1-6,once,-,TRBV7-6,CASSLTAGLNSPLHF,TGTGCCAGCAGCTTAACGGCAGGGTTAAATTCACCCCTCCACTTT
TRBJ2-7,-,-,TRBV15,CATSRDRVLAYEQYF,TGTGCCACCAGCAGAGACAGGGTCCTTGCCTACGAGCAGTACTTC
TRBJ2-2,once,-,TRBV21-1,CASSTKGVIKGTGELFF,TGTGCCAGCAGCACGAAAGGGGTTATTAAGGGTACCGGGGAGCTGTTTTTT
TRBJ2-1,-,-,TRBV5-1,CASSLTGGHNEQFF,TGCGCCAGCAGCTTGACAGGAGGGCACAATGAGCAGTTCTTC
TRBJ1-3,-,TRBD1,TRBV4-2,CASSPGGGGNTIYF,TGTGCCAGCAGCCCAGGGGGCGGTGGAAACACCATATATTTT
TRBJ2-1,-,-,TRBV7-3,CASSTAGLGANEQFF,TGTGCCAGCAGCACGGCGGGGTTAGGGGCGAATGAGCAGTTCTTC
TRBJ2-7,-,-,TRBV5-5,CASSRPGGGNEQYF,TGTGCCAGCAGCCGCCCGGGGGGCGGAAACGAGCAGTACTTC
TRBJ1-1,-,-,TRBV3-1/TRBV3-2,CASSQEQGGWAEAFF,TGTGCCAGCAGCCAGGAACAGGGTGGCTGGGCTGAAGCTTTCTTT